This T cell receptor (beta chain) originates from a study of blood T cell repertoires in COVID-19. Contact with a PCR-confirmed or clinician-diagnosed COVID-19 case occurred within 2 weeks of entry. Method: immunoSEQ multiplex PCR; TCRdb's copy keeps in-frame clones and lacks some. The sample lists roughly 250,000 clones; around 90% were seen once. This CDR3 is built from 13 residues. Germline values: CDR1 MNHEY, CDR2 SMNVEV (reference sequence). Between the trimmed V and J ends, which lost 3 bases and 11 bases, there was a span of 16 bases. The sequence was obtained from a woman aged 40-49 years who had been exposed to COVID-19. The gene calls are TRBV27 and TRBJ1-2, with D maybe TRBD1 (5 bases). Sequenced material: PBMCs or T cells enriched from blood (not recorded which). DNA for the CDR3: TGTGCCAGCAGTTTCGTCCAGGGTTCGAAGTACACCTTC. This gives the protein CASSFVQGSKYTF.